This TCR beta chain was profiled in a study of cytomegalovirus exposure and HLA in healthy donors. Regarding the study as a whole: Cytomegalovirus-associated TCR beta chains were listed, numbering 164.

Regarding this clone: Its antigen is not known.

V was clipped by 0 bases and J by 8 bases; unmatched bases: 8. Germline assignment: CDR1 SQVTM and CDR2 ANQGSEA. The length of the CDR3 is 14 residues. This table comes from immunoSEQ multiplex PCR, and its TCRdb copy is limited to in-frame clones, with some not included. Counted here are about 73,000 clones, 90% to 95% occurring once; the ten biggest clones make up less than 4%. The sequencing input was PBMCs. The receptor was isolated from a man aged 18 to 30 in good health and CMV-seronegative. The V gene is TRBV29-1, the J gene TRBJ1-2; 8 nucleotides agree with TRBD1. The chain's CDR3 is CSVEDPDRGRGYTF. The CDR3 region has the DNA TGCAGCGTTGAAGATCCCGACAGGGGAAGAGGCTACACCTTC.